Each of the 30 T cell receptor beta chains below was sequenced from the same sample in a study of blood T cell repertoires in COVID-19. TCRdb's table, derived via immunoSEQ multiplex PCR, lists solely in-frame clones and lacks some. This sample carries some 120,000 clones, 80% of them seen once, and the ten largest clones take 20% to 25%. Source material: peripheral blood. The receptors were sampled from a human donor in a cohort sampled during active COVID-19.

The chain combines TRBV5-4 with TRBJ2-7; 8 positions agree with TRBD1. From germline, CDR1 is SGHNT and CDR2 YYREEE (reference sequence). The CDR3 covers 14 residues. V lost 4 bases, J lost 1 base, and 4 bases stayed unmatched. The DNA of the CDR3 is TGTGCCAGCAGCAAGGGACAGGAGTCCTACGAGCAGTACTTC. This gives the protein CASSKGQESYEQYF. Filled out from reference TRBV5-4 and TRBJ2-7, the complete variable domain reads ETGVTQSPTHLIKTRGQQVTLRCSSQSGHNTVSWYQQALGQGPQFIFQYYREEENGRGNFPPRFSGLQFPNYSSELNVNALELDDSALYLCASSKGQESYEQYFGPGTRLTVT.

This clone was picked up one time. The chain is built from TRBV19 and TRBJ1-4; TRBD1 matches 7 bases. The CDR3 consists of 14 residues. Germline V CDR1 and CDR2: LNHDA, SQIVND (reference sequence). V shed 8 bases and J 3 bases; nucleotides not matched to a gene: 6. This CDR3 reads CASGHRGPNEKLFF. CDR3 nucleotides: TGTGCCAGTGGGCACAGGGGACCTAATGAAAAACTGTTTTTT.

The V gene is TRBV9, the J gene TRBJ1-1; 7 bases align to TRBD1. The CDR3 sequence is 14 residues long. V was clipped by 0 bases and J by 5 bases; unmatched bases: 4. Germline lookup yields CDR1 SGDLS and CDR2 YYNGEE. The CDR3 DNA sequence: TGTGCCAGCAGCGTAGAACACAGGGGTACTGAAGCTTTCTTT. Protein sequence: CASSVEHRGTEAFF.

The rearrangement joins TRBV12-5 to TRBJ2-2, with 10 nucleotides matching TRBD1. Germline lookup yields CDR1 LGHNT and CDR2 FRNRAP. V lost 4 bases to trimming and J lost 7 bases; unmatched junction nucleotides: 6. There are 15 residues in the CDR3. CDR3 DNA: TGTGCTAGTGGTTCGACAGGGGGCGCCGACGGGGAGCTGTTTTTT. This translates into CASGSTGGADGELFF.

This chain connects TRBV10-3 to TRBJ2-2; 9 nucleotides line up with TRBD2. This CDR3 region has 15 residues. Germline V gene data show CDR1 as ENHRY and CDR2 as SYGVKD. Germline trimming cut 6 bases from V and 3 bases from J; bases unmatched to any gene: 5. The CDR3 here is CAIRHSGRDTGELFF. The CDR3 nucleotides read TGTGCCATCAGACATAGCGGGAGAGACACCGGGGAGCTGTTTTTT.

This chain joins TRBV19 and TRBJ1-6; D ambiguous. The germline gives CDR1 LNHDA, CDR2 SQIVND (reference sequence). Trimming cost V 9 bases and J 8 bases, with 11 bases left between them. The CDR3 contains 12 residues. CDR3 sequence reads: CASSDSDSPLHF. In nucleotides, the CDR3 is TGTGCCAGCTCTGACTCGGATTCACCCCTCCACTTT.

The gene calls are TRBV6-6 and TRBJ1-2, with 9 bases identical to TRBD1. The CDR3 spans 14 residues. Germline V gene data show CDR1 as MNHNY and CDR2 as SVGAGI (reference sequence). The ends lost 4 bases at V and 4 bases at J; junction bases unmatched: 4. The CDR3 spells CASSWDRDGYGYTF. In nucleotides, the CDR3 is TGTGCCAGCAGTTGGGACAGGGACGGCTATGGCTACACCTTC.

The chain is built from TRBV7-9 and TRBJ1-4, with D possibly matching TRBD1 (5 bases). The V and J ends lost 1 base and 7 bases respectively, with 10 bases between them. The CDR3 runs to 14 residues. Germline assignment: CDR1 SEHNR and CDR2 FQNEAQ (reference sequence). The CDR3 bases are TGTGCCAGCAGCTTAGACAGGCCACTTGAAAAACTGTTTTTT. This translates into CASSLDRPLEKLFF.

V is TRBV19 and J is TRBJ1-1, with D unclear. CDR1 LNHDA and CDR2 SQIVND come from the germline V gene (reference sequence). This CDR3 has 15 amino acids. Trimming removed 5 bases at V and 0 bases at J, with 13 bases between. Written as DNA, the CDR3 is TGTGCCAGTAGTTTTCCAGGAAAAATGAACACTGAAGCTTTCTTT. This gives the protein CASSFPGKMNTEAFF.

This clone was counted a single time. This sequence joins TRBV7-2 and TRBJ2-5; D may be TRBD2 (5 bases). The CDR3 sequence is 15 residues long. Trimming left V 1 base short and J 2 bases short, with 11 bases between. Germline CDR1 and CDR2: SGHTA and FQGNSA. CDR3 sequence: CASSLGPGMQETQYF. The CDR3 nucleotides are TGTGCCAGCAGCTTAGGGCCCGGGATGCAAGAGACCCAGTACTTC.

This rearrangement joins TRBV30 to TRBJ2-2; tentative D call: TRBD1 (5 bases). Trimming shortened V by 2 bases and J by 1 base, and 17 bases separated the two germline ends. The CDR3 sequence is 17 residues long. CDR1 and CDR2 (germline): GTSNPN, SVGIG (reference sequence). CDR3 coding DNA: TGTGCCTGGAGTACGCCCCCGACAGCCATGAACACCGGGGAGCTGTTTTTT. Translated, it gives CAWSTPPTAMNTGELFF.

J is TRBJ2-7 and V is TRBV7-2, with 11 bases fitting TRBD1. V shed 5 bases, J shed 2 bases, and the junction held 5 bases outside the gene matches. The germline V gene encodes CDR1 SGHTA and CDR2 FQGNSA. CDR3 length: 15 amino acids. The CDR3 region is CASSLGQGATYEQYF. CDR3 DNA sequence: TGTGCCAGCAGCCTTGGACAGGGGGCTACCTACGAGCAGTACTTC.

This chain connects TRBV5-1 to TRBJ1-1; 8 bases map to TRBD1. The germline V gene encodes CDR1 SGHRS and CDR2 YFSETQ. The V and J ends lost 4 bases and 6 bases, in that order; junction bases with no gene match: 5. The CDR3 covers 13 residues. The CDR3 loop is CASSAGGAAEAFF. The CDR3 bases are TGCGCCAGCAGCGCAGGGGGCGCGGCTGAAGCTTTCTTT.

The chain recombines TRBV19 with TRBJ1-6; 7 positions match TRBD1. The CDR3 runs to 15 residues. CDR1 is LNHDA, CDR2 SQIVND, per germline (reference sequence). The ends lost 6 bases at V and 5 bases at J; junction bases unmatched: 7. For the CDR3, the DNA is TGTGCCAGTAGCCCCGGGACAGCAAATAATTCACCCCTCCACTTT. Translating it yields CASSPGTANNSPLHF.

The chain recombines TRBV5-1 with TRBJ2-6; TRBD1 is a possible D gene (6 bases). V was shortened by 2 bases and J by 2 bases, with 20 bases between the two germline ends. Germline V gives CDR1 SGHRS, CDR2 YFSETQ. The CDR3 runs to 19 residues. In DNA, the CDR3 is TGCGCCAGCAGCTTAGACGCACAGGGTTTTATAGCTGGGGCCAACGTCCTGACTTTC. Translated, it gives CASSLDAQGFIAGANVLTF.

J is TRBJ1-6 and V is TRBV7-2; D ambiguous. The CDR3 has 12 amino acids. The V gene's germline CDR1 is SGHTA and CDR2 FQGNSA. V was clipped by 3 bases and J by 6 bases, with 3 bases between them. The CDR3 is CASSFRNSPLHF. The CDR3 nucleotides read TGTGCCAGCAGCTTTCGTAATTCACCCCTCCACTTT.

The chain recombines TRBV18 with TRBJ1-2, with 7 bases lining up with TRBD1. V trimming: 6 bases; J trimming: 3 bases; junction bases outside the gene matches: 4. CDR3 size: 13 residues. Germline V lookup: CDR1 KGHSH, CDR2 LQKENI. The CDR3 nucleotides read TGTGCCAGCTCCCAGCAGGGGGACTATGGCTACACCTTC. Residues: CASSQQGDYGYTF.

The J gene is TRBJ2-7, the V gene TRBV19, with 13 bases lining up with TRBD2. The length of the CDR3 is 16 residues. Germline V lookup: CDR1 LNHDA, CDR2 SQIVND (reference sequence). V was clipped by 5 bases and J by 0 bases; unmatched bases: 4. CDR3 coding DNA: TGTGCCAGTAGTGCAGGACTAGCGGGGGCCTCCTACGAGCAGTACTTC. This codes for CASSAGLAGASYEQYF. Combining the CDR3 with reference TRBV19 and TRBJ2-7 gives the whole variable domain DGGITQSPKYLFRKEGQNVTLSCEQNLNHDAMYWYRQDPGQGLRLIYYSQIVNDFQKGDIAEGYSVSREKKESFPLTVTSAQKNPTAFYLCASSAGLAGASYEQYFGPGTRLTVT.

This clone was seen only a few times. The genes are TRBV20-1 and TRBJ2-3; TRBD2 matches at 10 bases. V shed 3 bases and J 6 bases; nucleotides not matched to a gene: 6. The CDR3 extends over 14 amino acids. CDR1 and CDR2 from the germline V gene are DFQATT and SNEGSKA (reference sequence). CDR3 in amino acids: CSASSAGGGDTQYF. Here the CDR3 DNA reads TGCAGTGCTAGTTCAGCGGGAGGGGGGGATACGCAGTATTTT.

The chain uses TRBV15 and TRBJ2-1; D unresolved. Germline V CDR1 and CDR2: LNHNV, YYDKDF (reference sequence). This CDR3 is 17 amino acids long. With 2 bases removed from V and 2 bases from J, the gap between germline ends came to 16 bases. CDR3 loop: CATSRPRRLRAYNEQFF. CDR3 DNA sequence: TGTGCCACCAGCAGACCTAGGCGGTTGCGAGCCTACAATGAGCAGTTCTTC.

CDR3 residues: CASSLGNSGSGNIQYF. The DNA for the CDR3 is TGTGCCAGCAGTCTCGGGAATAGCGGGAGTGGAAACATTCAGTACTTC. The chain links TRBV28 to TRBJ2-4; 9 nucleotides align to TRBD2. The J segment lost 6 bases and the V segment lost 5 bases, leaving 11 bases of the junction unmatched. The CDR3 is 16 residues long. Germline V gives CDR1 MDHEN, CDR2 SYDVKM.

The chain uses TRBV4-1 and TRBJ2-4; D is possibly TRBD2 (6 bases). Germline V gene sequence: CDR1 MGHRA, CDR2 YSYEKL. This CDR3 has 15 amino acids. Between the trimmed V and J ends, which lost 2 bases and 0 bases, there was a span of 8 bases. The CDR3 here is CASSQLGLAKNIQYF. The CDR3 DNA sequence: TGCGCCAGCAGCCAACTGGGACTAGCCAAAAACATTCAGTACTTC.

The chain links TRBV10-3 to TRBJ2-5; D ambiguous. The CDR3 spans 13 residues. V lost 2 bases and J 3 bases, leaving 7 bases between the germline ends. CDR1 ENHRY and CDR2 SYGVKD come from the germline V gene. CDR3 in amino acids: CAISEEQKETQYF. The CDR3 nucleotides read TGTGCCATCAGTGAGGAACAGAAAGAGACCCAGTACTTC.

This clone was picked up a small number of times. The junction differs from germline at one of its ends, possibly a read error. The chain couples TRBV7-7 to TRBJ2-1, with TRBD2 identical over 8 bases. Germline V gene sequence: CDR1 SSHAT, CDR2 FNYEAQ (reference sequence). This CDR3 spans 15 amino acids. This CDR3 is CASSVLAASYNEQFF. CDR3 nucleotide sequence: TGTGCTAGCAGCGTACTAGCGGCCTCCTACAATGAGCAGTTCTTC.

In DNA form, the CDR3 reads TGTGCCAGCTCACCATATCTCAGAGGAGAGACCCAGTACTTC. Its protein product is CASSPYLRGETQYF. The rearrangement joins TRBV18 to TRBJ2-5; D unclear. This CDR3 spans 14 amino acids. Per the germline V gene, CDR1 is KGHSH and CDR2 is LQKENI. V shed 2 bases and J shed 4 bases, with 11 bases lying between them.

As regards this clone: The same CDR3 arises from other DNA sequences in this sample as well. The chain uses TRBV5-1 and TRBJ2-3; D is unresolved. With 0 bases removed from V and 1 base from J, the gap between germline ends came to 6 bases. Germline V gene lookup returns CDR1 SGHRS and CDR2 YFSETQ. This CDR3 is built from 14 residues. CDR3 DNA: TGCGCCAGCAGCTTGGGCGCGGGCACAGATACGCAGTATTTT. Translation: CASSLGAGTDTQYF.

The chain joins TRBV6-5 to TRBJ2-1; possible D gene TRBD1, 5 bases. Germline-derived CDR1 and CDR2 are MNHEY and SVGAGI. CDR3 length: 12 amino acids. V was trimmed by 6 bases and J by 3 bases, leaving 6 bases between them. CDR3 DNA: TGTGCCAGCAGAACAGGCTACAATGAGCAGTTCTTC. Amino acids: CASRTGYNEQFF.

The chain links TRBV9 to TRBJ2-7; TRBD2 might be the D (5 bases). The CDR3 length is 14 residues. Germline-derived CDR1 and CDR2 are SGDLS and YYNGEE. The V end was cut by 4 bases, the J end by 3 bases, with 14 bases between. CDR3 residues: CASSPFQADYEQYF. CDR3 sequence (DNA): TGTGCCAGCAGCCCCTTCCAAGCGGACTACGAGCAGTACTTC.

CDR3 protein: CASERERGPYEQYF. CDR3 nucleotides: TGTGCCAGCGAGCGGGAGAGGGGCCCCTACGAGCAGTACTTC. The chain uses TRBV6-5 and TRBJ2-7, with 8 bases matching TRBD2. Trimming cost V 8 bases and J 2 bases; bases outside gene matches: 8. The length of the CDR3 is 14 residues. Germline values: CDR1 MNHEY, CDR2 SVGAGI.

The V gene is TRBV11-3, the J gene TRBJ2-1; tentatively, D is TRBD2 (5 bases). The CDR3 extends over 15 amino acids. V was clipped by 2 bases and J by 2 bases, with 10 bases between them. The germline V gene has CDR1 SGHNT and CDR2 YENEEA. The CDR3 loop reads CASSLRRATYNEQFF. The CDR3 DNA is TGTGCCAGCAGCTTACGGCGGGCTACCTACAATGAGCAGTTCTTC.